This T cell receptor beta chain emerged from a study of cytomegalovirus exposure and HLA in healthy donors. Notes on the study in general: Later on, an analysis tied 15,000 to 20,000 TCR beta sequences to HLA alleles at 0.05 false discovery rate. There were a few CMV-associated chains whose specificity for CMV antigens was confirmed in vitro.

Both 60 Vbeta primers and 13 Jbeta primers went into the PCR. TCRdb's table, derived via immunoSEQ multiplex PCR, lists solely in-frame clones and lacks some. The sample yields 65,000 to 90,000 clones, less than 80% seen once. CDR1 and CDR2 from the germline V gene are SGHRS and YFSETQ. With 0 bases removed from V and 4 bases from J, the gap between germline ends came to 8 bases. The length of the CDR3 is 14 residues. This clone appeared a few times. Its target is not known. The receptor's source is a man younger than 40 in good health and CMV-seronegative. The source material was PBMCs. The chain is built from TRBV5-1 and TRBJ1-5; D may be TRBD1 (5 bases). The CDR3 nucleotides read TGCGCCAGCAGCTTGGCCGGGGGGAATCAGCCCCAGCATTTT. It encodes CASSLAGGNQPQHF.